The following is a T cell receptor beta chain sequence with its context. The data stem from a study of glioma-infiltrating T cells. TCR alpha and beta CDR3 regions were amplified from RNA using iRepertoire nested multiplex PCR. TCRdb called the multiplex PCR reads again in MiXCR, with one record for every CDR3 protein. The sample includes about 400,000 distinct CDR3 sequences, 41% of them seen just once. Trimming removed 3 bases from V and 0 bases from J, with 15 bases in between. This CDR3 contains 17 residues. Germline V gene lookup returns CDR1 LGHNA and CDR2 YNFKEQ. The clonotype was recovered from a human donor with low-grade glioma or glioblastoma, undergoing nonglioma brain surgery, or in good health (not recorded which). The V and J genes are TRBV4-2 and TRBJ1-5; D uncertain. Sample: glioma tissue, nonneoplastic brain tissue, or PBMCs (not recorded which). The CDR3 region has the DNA TGTGCCAGCAGCCAGCAGAGGGCCCTTTATAGCAATCAGCCCCAGCATTTT. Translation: CASSQQRALYSNQPQHF.